This entry describes one T cell receptor (beta chain). Germline assignment: CDR1 ENHRY and CDR2 SYGVKD. This CDR3 spans 12 amino acids. V shed 8 bases and J shed 3 bases, with 8 bases lying between them. Reverse transcription of about 0.5 to 1 ug RNA used random hexamers. The TCR beta CDR3 was amplified by immunoSEQ multiplex PCR across 54 Vbeta, 13 Jbeta. MiXCR, applied by TCRdb to the immunoSEQ multiplex PCR reads, yields one record per CDR3 protein. The sample includes about 200,000 distinct CDR3 sequences, roughly nine tenths of them seen just once. The data originate from a study of CD8 T cells in Susac syndrome. For the study at large: Treatment status at blood draw for the Susac syndrome patients was therapy-naive, corticosteroids, or intravenous immunoglobulin alone.

The chain couples TRBV10-3 to TRBJ1-3; D not resolved. The sequenced material came from CD4+ T cells from PBMCs. The clonotype originates from a human donor with Susac syndrome. The CDR3 DNA reads as TGTGCCATCGGGAAAGATGGAAACACCATATATTTT. Translated: CAIGKDGNTIYF.